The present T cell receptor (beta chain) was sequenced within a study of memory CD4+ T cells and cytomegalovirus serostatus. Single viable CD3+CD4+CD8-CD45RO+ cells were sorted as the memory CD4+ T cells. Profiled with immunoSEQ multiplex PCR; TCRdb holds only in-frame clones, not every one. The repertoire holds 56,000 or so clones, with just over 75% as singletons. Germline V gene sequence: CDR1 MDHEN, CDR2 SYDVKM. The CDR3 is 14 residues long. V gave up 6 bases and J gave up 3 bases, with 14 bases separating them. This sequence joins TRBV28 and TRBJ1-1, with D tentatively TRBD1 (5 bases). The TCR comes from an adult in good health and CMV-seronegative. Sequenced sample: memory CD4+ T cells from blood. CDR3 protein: CASRSQGWDTEAFF. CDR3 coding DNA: TGTGCCAGCAGATCTCAGGGTTGGGACACTGAAGCTTTCTTT.